This TCR beta chain was retrieved from a study of blood T cell repertoires in COVID-19. Data came from immunoSEQ multiplex PCR; TCRdb stores just in-frame clones and leaves some out. Of around 58,000 clones listed, around 90% are singletons. The sequenced material came from peripheral blood. The TCR comes from a woman in her sixties or seventies with active or convalescent COVID-19.

CDR3 amino acids: CASRLTGLNTEAFF. In DNA form, the CDR3 reads TGTGCCAGCAGGCTTACAGGGTTGAACACTGAAGCTTTCTTT. This chain connects TRBV6-5 to TRBJ1-1; the D gene is possibly TRBD1 (6 bases). The V gene lost 6 bases and the J gene lost 0 bases, with 11 bases spanning the gap. Looked up from germline, CDR1 is MNHEY and CDR2 is SVGAGI. CDR3 size: 14 residues.